This entry features one T cell receptor (beta chain) sequence. With V trimmed by 6 bases and J by 3 bases, 5 bases remained unmatched. The CDR3 totals 14 residues. Germline V gene data show CDR1 as SNHLY and CDR2 as FYNNEI. This specimen belongs to a study of OX40 agonist ivuxolimab in advanced cancers. Using immunoSEQ multiplex PCR, the repertoire was profiled, and TCRdb retains in-frame clones only, with some absent. The sample records some 10,000 clones, roughly nine tenths being singletons. The chain has TRBV2 and TRBJ2-3; 8 bases are shared with TRBD1. Sequencing was performed on CD4+ or CD8+ T cells sorted from blood, taken in a trial of the OX40 agonist ivuxolimab. This TCR came from an adult with an advanced solid tumor such as melanoma, head and neck, liver or kidney cancer. The CDR3 DNA follows: TGTGCCAGCAGACCCGGACAGGGTACAGATACGCAGTATTTT. Translation gives CASRPGQGTDTQYF.